Listed here are 19 T cell receptor beta chains from one sample, sequenced in a study of glioma-infiltrating T cells. TCR alpha and beta CDR3 regions were amplified from RNA using iRepertoire nested multiplex PCR. TCRdb re-called the multiplex PCR reads with MiXCR, one entry per CDR3 protein. The table shows approximately 120,000 distinct CDR3 sequences, with roughly 23% occurring only once. The sample comprised glioma tissue, nonneoplastic brain tissue, or PBMCs (not recorded which). Receptor source: a human donor with low-grade glioma or glioblastoma, undergoing nonglioma brain surgery, or in good health (not recorded which).

This clonotype was seen many times. The chain uses TRBV27 and TRBJ1-6; a weak D match, TRBD1 (5 bases). The germline gives CDR1 MNHEY, CDR2 SMNVEV (reference sequence). V was cut by 3 bases and J by 10 bases, with 28 bases left in between. CDR3 length equals 19 residues. In DNA form, the CDR3 reads TGTGCCAGCAGTTTTTTATGGGTGCGGGGGGGGTTTTGGGACTCACCCCTCCACTTT. Translating it yields CASSFLWVRGGFWDSPLHF.

This clonotype appeared many times. The chain combines TRBV20-1 with TRBJ1-5; D possibly corresponds to TRBD1 (6 bases). V was clipped by 3 bases and J by 5 bases, with 17 bases between them. Germline CDR1 and CDR2: DFQATT and SNEGSKA (reference sequence). The length of the CDR3 is 15 residues. CDR3: CSASASGTNYQPQHF. CDR3 coding DNA: TGCAGTGCTAGCGCGTCCGGGACAAACTATCAGCCCCAGCATTTT.

In this sample, this clonotype turned up many times. This chain joins TRBV7-9 and TRBJ2-3; D is uncertain. The germline CDR1 and CDR2 sequences are SEHNR and FQNEAQ (reference sequence). The CDR3 runs to 17 residues. V dropped 2 bases and J dropped 2 bases, with 17 bases sitting between them. In DNA, the CDR3 is TGTGCCAGCAGCTTAAGCGCTCTAGTTCTTTTCACAGATACGCAGTATTTT. Protein sequence: CASSLSALVLFTDTQYF.

The chain joins TRBV3-1 to TRBJ1-5; no reliable D call. V was trimmed by 1 base and J by 6 bases, leaving 4 bases between them. Germline V CDR1 and CDR2: LGHDT, YNNKEL (reference sequence). The CDR3 loop spans 12 amino acids. CDR3 region: CASSQGSQPQHF. In nucleotides, the CDR3 is TGTGCCAGCAGCCAAGGTAGTCAGCCCCAGCATTTT.

This clonotype was counted many times. The rearrangement uses TRBV20-1 and TRBJ1-2, with TRBD1 matching over 7 bases. The CDR3 runs to 15 residues. Trimming at V came to 0 bases and at J to 4 bases, leaving 8 bases not matched to a gene. CDR1 DFQATT and CDR2 SNEGSKA come from the germline V gene (reference sequence). This chain's CDR3 is CSARDKNRGFYGYTF. CDR3 nucleotide sequence: TGCAGTGCTAGAGATAAGAACAGGGGTTTCTATGGCTACACCTTC.

This clonotype was counted at least ten times. CDR3 sequence reads: CASTQAGLYSYNEQFF. The CDR3 DNA reads as TGTGCCAGCACCCAAGCGGGGCTTTACTCCTACAATGAGCAGTTCTTC. The rearrangement uses TRBV28 and TRBJ2-1, with 7 positions matching TRBD2. Trimming at V came to 7 bases and at J to 0 bases, leaving 9 bases not matched to a gene. CDR3 size: 16 residues. Germline V gives CDR1 MDHEN, CDR2 SYDVKM.

On this clonotype itself: A much more abundant neighbour one base away suggests this may be a read error. This sequence joins TRBV7-9 and TRBJ2-7; D may match TRBD1 or TRBD2 (5 bases each). V gave up 6 bases and J gave up 0 bases, with 15 bases separating them. Germline assignment: CDR1 SEHNR and CDR2 FQNEAQ (reference sequence). The CDR3 spans 15 residues. DNA for the CDR3: TGTGCCAGCAGGTCGTGGGACGCCCACTCCTACGAGCAGTACTTC. Protein product: CASRSWDAHSYEQYF.

This clonotype was recorded at least ten times. This chain joins TRBV7-2 and TRBJ1-2; D uncertain. V was cut by 5 bases and J by 6 bases, with 13 bases left in between. The CDR3 has 13 amino acids. Germline V gene data show CDR1 as SGHTA and CDR2 as FQGNSA. The CDR3 region is CASSPTVINGYTF. In nucleotides, the CDR3 is TGTGCCAGCAGCCCTACTGTCATAAATGGCTACACCTTC.

For this clonotype: A much larger clone lies one base from this, so it may be a read error. The chain recombines TRBV6-4 with TRBJ2-2, with 8 positions matching TRBD2. Looked up from germline, CDR1 is MRHNA and CDR2 is SNTAGT. The length of the CDR3 is 13 residues. After removal of 5 bases from V and 4 bases from J, the junction contained 0 bases not matched to a gene. In DNA form, the CDR3 reads TGTGCCAGCAGTCTAGCGGGCACCGGGGAGCTGTTTTTT. Translation gives CASSLAGTGELFF.

This clonotype was counted at least ten times. V is TRBV20-1 and J is TRBJ2-1; D gene ambiguous. Germline V CDR1 and CDR2: DFQATT, SNEGSKA (reference sequence). Between the trimmed V and J ends, which lost 6 bases and 0 bases, there was a span of 9 bases. CDR3 length: 13 amino acids. In DNA form, the CDR3 reads TGCAGTGCCGAAGCAAGCTCCTACAATGAGCAGTTCTTC. Protein sequence: CSAEASSYNEQFF.

This clonotype was seen only a few times. The rearrangement joins TRBV5-1 to TRBJ2-1, with TRBD1 matching 9 bases. V trimming: 6 bases; J trimming: 4 bases; junction bases outside the gene matches: 11. This CDR3 comprises 16 residues. CDR1 SGHRS and CDR2 YFSETQ come from the germline V gene. The CDR3 region is CASKFLPGQGYNEQFF. For the CDR3, the DNA is TGCGCCAGCAAGTTTTTACCGGGACAGGGATACAATGAGCAGTTCTTC.

This clonotype has at least ten counts. CDR3: CASRLAGRIDTQYF. DNA for the CDR3: TGTGCCAGCAGACTAGCGGGAAGAATAGATACGCAGTATTTT. The rearrangement uses TRBV6-1 and TRBJ2-3; the match to TRBD2 covers 10 bases. CDR3 length: 14 residues. With V trimmed by 6 bases and J by 5 bases, 5 bases remained unmatched. Per the germline V gene, CDR1 is MNHNS and CDR2 is SASEGT.

This clonotype was seen many times. The chain combines TRBV19 with TRBJ2-2; TRBD2 is a possible D gene (5 bases). Trimming removed 7 bases at V and 1 base at J, with 7 bases between. CDR1 and CDR2 (germline): LNHDA, SQIVND (reference sequence). The length of the CDR3 is 13 residues. Here the CDR3 DNA reads TGTGCCAGTATTGAGGGGAACACCGGGGAGCTGTTTTTT. The encoded protein is CASIEGNTGELFF. The full variable domain, rest sourced from reference TRBV19 and TRBJ2-2, is DGGITQSPKYLFRKEGQNVTLSCEQNLNHDAMYWYRQDPGQGLRLIYYSQIVNDFQKGDIAEGYSVSREKKESFPLTVTSAQKNPTAFYLCASIEGNTGELFFGEGSRLTVL.

This clonotype was seen ten or more times. This chain connects TRBV29-1 to TRBJ2-7; 12 bases are shared with TRBD2. Germline CDR1 and CDR2: SQVTM and ANQGSEA. V trimming: 4 bases; J trimming: 5 bases; junction bases outside the gene matches: 9. The CDR3 has 15 amino acids. The CDR3 loop reads CSVAPTSGSFDEQYF. The DNA for the CDR3 is TGCAGCGTTGCCCCGACTAGCGGGAGTTTCGACGAGCAGTACTTC.

The CDR3 DNA reads as TGTGCCAGTAGTGACGGCTTAGCGGGATTAAATGAGCAGTTCTTC. This translates into CASSDGLAGLNEQFF. The chain is built from TRBV19 and TRBJ2-1; 8 nucleotides align to TRBD2. Germline CDR1 LNHDA, CDR2 SQIVND (reference sequence). V lost 5 bases to trimming and J lost 7 bases; unmatched junction nucleotides: 10. This CDR3 comprises 15 residues.

With respect to this clonotype: A much larger clone lies one base from this, so it may be a read error. The rearrangement links TRBV20-1 to TRBJ2-3; 7 positions agree with TRBD1. CDR3 length: 11 amino acids. The ends lost 1 base at V and 11 bases at J; junction bases unmatched: 3. Germline V gene data show CDR1 as DFQATT and CDR2 as SNEGSKA (reference sequence). This chain's CDR3 is CSARGQGEQYF. CDR3 DNA sequence: TGCAGTGCTAGAGGACAGGGAGAGCAGTATTTT.

This clonotype was recorded at least ten times. The chain uses TRBV7-8 and TRBJ2-7, with 11 bases aligning to TRBD2. The CDR3 sequence is 14 residues long. The germline V gene has CDR1 SGHVS and CDR2 FQNEAQ. With 2 bases clipped from V and 7 bases from J, the junction kept 4 bases outside the gene matches. The CDR3 DNA sequence: TGTGCCAGCAGCTTATTACTAGCGGGAGAGGAGCAGTACTTC. It is translated as CASSLLLAGEEQYF.

This clonotype was seen many times. V and J are TRBV20-1 and TRBJ2-3; 9 bases match TRBD2. The trim removed 4 bases at V and 4 bases at J, leaving 3 bases unmatched. Germline V CDR1 and CDR2: DFQATT, SNEGSKA (reference sequence). The CDR3 runs to 13 residues. CDR3 protein: CSAIRLAADTQYF. DNA for the CDR3: TGCAGTGCTATTAGACTAGCGGCAGATACGCAGTATTTT.

As regards this clonotype: A single base separates this from a much larger clone, so it may be a read error. V and J are TRBV10-3 and TRBJ2-1; tentatively, D is TRBD2 (5 bases). In germline, CDR1 is ENHRY, CDR2 SYGVKD. Between the trimmed V and J ends, which lost 8 bases and 6 bases, there was a span of 20 bases. The CDR3 covers 15 residues. CDR3 coding DNA: TGTGCCATCGCAAGCGGTAGCGTGATCCCCAATGAGCAGTTCTTC. This sequence encodes CAIASGSVIPNEQFF.